Below are 7 T cell receptor beta chains sequenced from a single sample in a study of blood T cell repertoires in COVID-19. Sequencing was performed with immunoSEQ multiplex PCR; in TCRdb, only in-frame clones are kept and a portion is missing. The repertoire consists of around 130,000 clones, with approximately 86% occurring once and the leading ten covering 2.3%. Material: PBMCs or T cells enriched from blood (not recorded which). The receptors were sampled from a woman between 50 and 59 years old who had recovered from COVID-19.

The chain joins TRBV29-1 to TRBJ1-1; D perhaps matches TRBD1 (5 bases). Trimming cost V 4 bases and J 6 bases, with 24 bases left between them. The CDR3 length is 16 residues. In germline, CDR1 is SQVTM, CDR2 ANQGSEA. This chain's CDR3 is CSVGEEGWADWAEAFF. In DNA form, the CDR3 reads TGCAGCGTTGGGGAGGAGGGGTGGGCGGATTGGGCTGAAGCTTTCTTT.

The chain employs TRBV7-9 and TRBJ2-1; 7 bases map to TRBD1. CDR3 length equals 12 residues. Germline V gene lookup returns CDR1 SEHNR and CDR2 FQNEAQ (reference sequence). The V gene end was trimmed by 6 bases and the J gene end by 9 bases; junction bases not matched to a gene: 5. The CDR3 loop reads CASSNNRGEQFF. In DNA, the CDR3 is TGTGCCAGCAGTAACAACAGGGGTGAGCAGTTCTTC.

The sample holds one count of this clone. The chain employs TRBV5-1 and TRBJ1-2, with 12 positions matching TRBD1. Germline V gene lookup returns CDR1 SGHRS and CDR2 YFSETQ. V shed 7 bases, J shed 1 base, and the junction held 11 bases outside the gene matches. The length of the CDR3 is 17 residues. The DNA of the CDR3 is TGCGCCAGCGTCCCCGGCGGGACAGGGGGCAGTAACTATGGCTACACCTTC. Amino acid sequence: CASVPGGTGGSNYGYTF.

The chain is built from TRBV2 and TRBJ1-1; 8 bases align to TRBD1. V was clipped by 4 bases and J by 0 bases; unmatched bases: 4. Looked up from germline, CDR1 is SNHLY and CDR2 is FYNNEI. This CDR3 is 15 amino acids long. The CDR3 DNA reads TGTGCCAGCAGTGGACAGGGGTCGGTGAACACTGAAGCTTTCTTT. Protein sequence: CASSGQGSVNTEAFF.

V and J are TRBV7-2 and TRBJ2-4; 8 positions match TRBD2. The CDR3 has 13 amino acids. The V and J ends lost 1 base and 8 bases, in that order; junction bases with no gene match: 1. Germline V gene sequence: CDR1 SGHTA, CDR2 FQGNSA. The CDR3: CASSLVGGDIQYF. The CDR3, as DNA: TGTGCCAGCAGCTTAGTCGGGGGGGACATTCAGTACTTC.

Only one count was recorded for this clone. V gene TRBV4-1 combines with J gene TRBJ2-1; TRBD2 is a possible D gene (6 bases). The germline V and J ends were trimmed by 2 bases and 9 bases, with 17 bases remaining between them. Per the germline V gene, CDR1 is MGHRA and CDR2 is YSYEKL. This CDR3 spans 15 amino acids. As DNA, the CDR3 is TGCGCCAGCAGCCAAATTGTGGTAGCGGCGGGTGAGCAGTTCTTC. Its protein product is CASSQIVVAAGEQFF.

Only one count was recorded for this clone. The chain links TRBV6-5 to TRBJ1-2; 7 positions agree with TRBD1. CDR1 and CDR2 (germline): MNHEY, SVGAGI. After removal of 5 bases from V and 7 bases from J, the junction contained 7 bases not matched to a gene. CDR3 length equals 13 residues. The CDR3 reads CASSTTGRGGYTF. CDR3 nucleotides: TGTGCCAGCAGTACGACAGGGCGGGGTGGCTACACCTTC.